This T cell receptor (beta chain) was sequenced in a study of blood T cell repertoires in COVID-19. Study-level information: The United States, Italy and Spain were the sources of the acute and convalescent COVID-19 samples. From T cells, B-cell-depleted T cells, or PBMCs came the material, which was cDNA or gDNA.

Original data processing: Amplified reference gene primers provided the basis for estimating nucleated cell counts. Repertoires were generated with immunoSEQ multiplex PCR, while TCRdb's copy carries only in-frame clones and drops some. V and J calls and clone size come straight from that table; D and trimming were deduced from the DNA. The top ten hold approximately 2.7% of the sample, which has about 68,000 clones, roughly nine tenths seen once. Trimming removed 2 bases from V and 6 bases from J, with 14 bases in between. The CDR3 is 15 residues long. CDR1 and CDR2 from the germline V gene are SNHLY and FYNNEI. In this sample, this clone turned up once.

The receptor comes from a middle-aged man with acute or convalescent COVID-19. The sequenced sample consisted of peripheral blood. The chain combines TRBV2 with TRBJ1-5, with D possibly TRBD1 on 6 matching bases. The chain's CDR3 is CASSEYELGGQPQHF. The CDR3 DNA is TGTGCCAGCAGTGAATACGAACTAGGGGGTCAGCCCCAGCATTTT.